This T cell receptor beta chain was documented in a study of CD8 T cells in ankylosing spondylitis. Overall study findings and caveats: CD8+ disease-linked clones were present at relatively low frequencies in blood. In ankylosing spondylitis blood, a motif of roughly eight highly homologous TCR beta variants appeared characteristic. Earlier studies detected some motif variants in reactive arthritis synovial fluid and blood. According to the report, clones linked to the disease were significantly enriched in matched synovial fluid samples taken from ankylosing spondylitis patients.

TCR beta libraries were made by quantitative 5'-RACE with molecular barcodes. TCRdb reprocessed the 5' RACE reads with MiXCR, giving one entry per CDR3 protein. The table includes about 220,000 distinct CDR3 sequences, approximately 7.4% detected once. This clonotype was detected ten times or more. The target antigen is unknown. Sequence at one end of the junction differs from germline and may be a read error. The CDR3 covers 12 residues. CDR1 and CDR2 (germline): MNHNS, SASEGT. This TCR was recovered from a male donor with ankylosing spondylitis. What was sequenced was blood, either unsorted or a sorted T cell fraction (not recorded which). The chain carries TRBV6-1 and TRBJ1-2, with 7 bases lining up with TRBD1. The CDR3 loop reads CASSEGWGQSRF. CDR3 nucleotides: TGTGCCAGCAGTGAAGGGTGGGGACAGAGCCGCTTC.